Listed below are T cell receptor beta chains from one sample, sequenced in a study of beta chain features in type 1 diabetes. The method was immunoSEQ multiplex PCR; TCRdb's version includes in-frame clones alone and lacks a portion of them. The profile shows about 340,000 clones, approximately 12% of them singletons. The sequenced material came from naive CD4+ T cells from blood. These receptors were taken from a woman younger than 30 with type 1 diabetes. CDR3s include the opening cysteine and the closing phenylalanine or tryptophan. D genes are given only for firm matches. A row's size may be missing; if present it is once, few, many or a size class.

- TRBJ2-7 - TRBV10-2 CASSPQVYEQYF TGCGCCAGCAGTCCACAGGTCTACGAGCAGTACTTC
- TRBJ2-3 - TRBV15 CATSRDRGLQTDTQYF TGTGCCACCAGCAGAGATCGGGGATTACAGACAGATACGCAGTATTTT
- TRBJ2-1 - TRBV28 CASAPGSSEQFF TGTGCCAGCGCCCCTGGGAGCAGTGAGCAGTTCTTC
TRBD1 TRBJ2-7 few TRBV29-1 CSVRGQGAYEQYF TGCAGCGTTAGGGGACAGGGGGCCTACGAGCAGTACTTC
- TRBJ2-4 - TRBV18 CASSPNRESFTYF TGTGCCAGCTCACCAAACCGGGAAAGTTTTACGTACTTC
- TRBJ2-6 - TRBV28 CASSSTASGANVLTF TGTGCCAGCAGTTCGACAGCTTCTGGGGCCAACGTCCTGACTTTC
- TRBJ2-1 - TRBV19 CASSMSLILYNEQFF TGTGCCAGTAGTATGTCTCTTATACTCTACAATGAGCAGTTCTTC
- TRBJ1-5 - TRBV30 CAWSQGGGQPQHF TGTGCCTGGAGTCAGGGAGGAGGTCAGCCCCAGCATTTT
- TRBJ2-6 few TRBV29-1 CSGGESGANVLTF TGCAGCGGGGGAGAATCTGGGGCCAACGTCCTGACTTTC
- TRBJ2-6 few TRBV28 CASSFVGANVLTF TGTGCCAGCAGTTTCGTTGGGGCCAACGTCCTGACTTTC
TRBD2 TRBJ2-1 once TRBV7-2 CASSFISGITVNEQFF TGTGCCAGCAGCTTTATCAGCGGGATAACAGTCAATGAGCAGTTCTTC
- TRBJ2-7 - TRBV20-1 CSAKLDYEQYF TGCAGTGCCAAACTAGATTACGAGCAGTACTTC
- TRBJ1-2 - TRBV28 CASSLGSYGYTF TGTGCCAGCAGTTTAGGGAGCTATGGCTACACCTTC
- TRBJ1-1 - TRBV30 CAWSFTTGNTEAFF TGTGCCTGGAGTTTCACGACAGGGAACACTGAAGCTTTCTTT
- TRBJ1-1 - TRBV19 CASSIGQWNTEAFF TGTGCCAGTAGTATAGGACAGTGGAACACTGAAGCTTTCTTT
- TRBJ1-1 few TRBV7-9 CASSLRQMNTEAFF TGTGCCAGCAGCTTACGACAGATGAACACTGAAGCTTTCTTT
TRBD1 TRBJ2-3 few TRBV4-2 CASSQDPQGATDTQYF TGTGCCAGCAGCCAAGACCCACAGGGGGCCACAGATACGCAGTATTTT
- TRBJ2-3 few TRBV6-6 CASSRPGVVGTDTQYF TGTGCCAGCAGTCGTCCAGGGGTTGTAGGCACAGATACGCAGTATTTT
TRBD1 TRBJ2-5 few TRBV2 CASNRRDSQETQYF TGTGCCAGTAATCGCCGGGACAGCCAAGAGACCCAGTACTTC
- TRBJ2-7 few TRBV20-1 CSASPTYEQYF TGCAGTGCTAGCCCCACTTACGAGCAGTACTTC
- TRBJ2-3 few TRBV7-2 CASSLGRTDTQYF TGTGCCAGCAGCCTAGGGAGAACAGATACGCAGTATTTT
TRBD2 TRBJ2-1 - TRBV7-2 CASSLETGGRASYNEQFF TGTGCCAGCAGCTTAGAGACGGGAGGCAGGGCCTCCTACAATGAGCAGTTCTTC
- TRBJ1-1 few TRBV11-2 CASSQVRDTEAFF TGTGCCAGCAGCCAGGTCAGGGACACTGAAGCTTTCTTT
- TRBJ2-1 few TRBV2 CASSIRGNEQFF TGTGCCAGCAGTATACGGGGGAATGAGCAGTTCTTC
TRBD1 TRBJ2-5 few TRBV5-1 CASSLPTGDYQETQYF TGCGCCAGCAGCTTGCCGACAGGGGACTACCAAGAGACCCAGTACTTC
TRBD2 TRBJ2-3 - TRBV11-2 CASNPTSGSPDTQYF TGTGCCAGCAACCCCACTAGCGGGAGCCCAGATACGCAGTATTTT
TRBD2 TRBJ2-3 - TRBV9 CASSASGITDTQYF TGTGCCAGCAGCGCTAGCGGGATCACAGATACGCAGTATTTT
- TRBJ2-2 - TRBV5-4 CASSLDYNTGELFF TGTGCCAGCAGCCTAGACTACAACACCGGGGAGCTGTTTTTT
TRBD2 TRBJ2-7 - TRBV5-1 CASSLAHLAGASEQYF TGCGCCAGCAGCTTGGCCCACCTAGCGGGAGCTAGTGAGCAGTACTTC
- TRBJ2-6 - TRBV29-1 CSAEEPSAKTGANVLTF TGCAGCGCAGAGGAGCCGTCCGCAAAGACTGGGGCCAACGTCCTGACTTTC
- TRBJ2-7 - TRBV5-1 CASSFQGSYEQYF TGCGCCAGCAGCTTCCAGGGTTCGTACGAGCAGTACTTC
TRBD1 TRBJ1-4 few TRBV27 CASSSGTVNEKLFF TGTGCCAGCAGTTCCGGGACAGTGAATGAAAAACTGTTTTTT
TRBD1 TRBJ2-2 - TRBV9 CASSYGTGETGELFF TGTGCCAGCAGCTACGGGACAGGGGAAACCGGGGAGCTGTTTTTT
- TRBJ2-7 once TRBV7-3 CASSLRGGGSYEQYF TGTGCCAGCAGCTTAAGGGGAGGGGGATCCTACGAGCAGTACTTC
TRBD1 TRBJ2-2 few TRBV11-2 CASSLAGQGDFGELFF TGTGCCAGCAGCCTAGCCGGACAGGGCGATTTCGGGGAGCTGTTTTTT
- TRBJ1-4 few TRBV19 CASSIAQSNEKLFF TGTGCCAGTAGTATAGCACAGTCTAATGAAAAACTGTTTTTT
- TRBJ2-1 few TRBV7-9 CASSLRLAYNEQFF TGTGCCAGCAGCCTCCGACTAGCCTACAATGAGCAGTTCTTC
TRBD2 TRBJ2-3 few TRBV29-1 CSARRLAGTDTQYF TGCAGCGCTCGAAGGCTAGCGGGCACAGATACGCAGTATTTT
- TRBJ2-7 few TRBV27 CASRPGVSYEQYF TGTGCCAGCCGGCCGGGAGTTAGTTACGAGCAGTACTTC
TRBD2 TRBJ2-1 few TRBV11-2 CASSFIAGGIVEQFF TGTGCCAGCAGCTTCATAGCGGGAGGCATTGTTGAGCAGTTCTTC
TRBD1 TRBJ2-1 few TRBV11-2 CASRQSGTGQGTGEQFF TGTGCCAGCAGGCAAAGCGGTACGGGACAGGGAACTGGCGAGCAGTTCTTC
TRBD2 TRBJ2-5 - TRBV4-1 CASSQEWTLLAGGARETQYF TGCGCCAGCAGCCAAGAATGGACTCTGCTAGCGGGAGGGGCCCGAGAGACCCAGTACTTC
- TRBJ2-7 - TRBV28 CASTLDGEQYF TGTGCCAGCACTCTAGATGGCGAGCAGTACTTC